The source of this T cell receptor beta chain is a study of T cell repertoires in cytomegalovirus infection. Study information: Indicated by public TCR beta signatures were CMV infection and matching HLA type. Broader study findings: In two of eight donors, the top clonotype was HLA-C-restricted CMV-specific. Cumulative frequency (of public TCR beta family members) identified carriers of CMV plus the relevant HLA.

In its sample, this clonotype was seen many times. The target antigen is unknown. TCRdb re-derived calls from the reads in MiXCR, one entry per CDR3 protein. The table has around 130,000 distinct CDR3 sequences, approximately 8.8% seen once. V lost 4 bases and J lost 11, with 11 bases in between. Germline values: CDR1 SGHTA, CDR2 FQGNSA. The CDR3 runs 11 residues. The chain is built from TRBV7-2 and TRBJ1-1, with D maybe TRBD1 (5 bases). The receptor's source is a human donor in good health (CMV status not recorded). Some clones in this sample may be carry-over from other donors' samples. The material sequenced was PBMCs. The DNA of the CDR3 is TGTGCCAGCAGCTGGGGACCGTGGGCTTTCTTT. Translated: CASSWGPWAFF.